This record covers a single T cell receptor (beta chain). Antigen: not known. The CDR3 is 14 residues long. The V gene end was trimmed by 1 base and the J gene end by 3 bases; junction bases not matched to a gene: 3. The germline V gene has CDR1 SGHNT and CDR2 YYREEE (reference sequence). These data originate in a study of OX40 agonist ivuxolimab in advanced cancers. Overall study: Eligibility admitted prior anti-PD-1, anti-PD-L1 or anti-CTLA-4 therapy; 35% to 40% had some.

The repertoire was sequenced with immunoSEQ multiplex PCR; TCRdb's copy has only in-frame clones and lacks some. The table lists 73,000 or so clones, 65% to 90% of them singletons. Whole-study results and caveats: The antigens recognized by the expanded peripheral T cells, that is their antigen specificity, were not determined. The average count of expanded clones was higher among CD8+ T cells than among CD4+. The 0.1-3.0 mg/kg partial responders had among the lowest clonal expansion.

This chain connects TRBV5-4 to TRBJ2-7, with TRBD2 matching 8 bases. The specimen comprised CD4+ or CD8+ T cells sorted from blood, sampled in a trial of the OX40 agonist ivuxolimab. The sequence was obtained from an adult with an advanced solid tumor such as melanoma, head and neck, liver or kidney cancer. Written as DNA, the CDR3 is TGTGCCAGCAGCTTGCTAGCGGGCAACTACGAGCAGTACTTC. Protein sequence: CASSLLAGNYEQYF.